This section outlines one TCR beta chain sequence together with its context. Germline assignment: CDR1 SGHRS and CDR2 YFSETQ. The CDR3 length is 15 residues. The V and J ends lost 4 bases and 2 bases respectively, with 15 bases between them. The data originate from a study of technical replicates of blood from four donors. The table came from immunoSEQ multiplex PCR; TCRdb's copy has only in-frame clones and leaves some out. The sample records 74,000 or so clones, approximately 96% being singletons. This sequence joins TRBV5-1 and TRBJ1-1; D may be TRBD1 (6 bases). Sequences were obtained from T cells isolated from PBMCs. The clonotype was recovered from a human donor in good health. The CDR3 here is CASSTRQEPNTEAFF. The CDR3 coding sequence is TGCGCCAGCAGCACCCGACAGGAACCTAACACTGAAGCTTTCTTT.